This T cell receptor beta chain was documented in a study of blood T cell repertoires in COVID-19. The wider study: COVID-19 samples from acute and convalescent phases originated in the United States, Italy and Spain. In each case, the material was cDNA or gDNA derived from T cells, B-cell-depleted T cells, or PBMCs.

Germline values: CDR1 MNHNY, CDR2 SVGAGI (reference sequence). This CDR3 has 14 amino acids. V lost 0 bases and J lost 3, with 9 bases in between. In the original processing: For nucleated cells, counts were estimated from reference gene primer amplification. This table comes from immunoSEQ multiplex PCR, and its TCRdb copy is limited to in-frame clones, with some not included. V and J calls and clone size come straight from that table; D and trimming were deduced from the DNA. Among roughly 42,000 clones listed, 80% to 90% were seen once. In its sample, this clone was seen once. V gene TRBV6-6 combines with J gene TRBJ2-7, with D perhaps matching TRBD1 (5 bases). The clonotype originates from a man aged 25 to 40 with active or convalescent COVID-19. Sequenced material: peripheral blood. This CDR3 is CASSYSQGGYEQYF. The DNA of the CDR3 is TGTGCCAGCAGTTACTCTCAGGGCGGCTACGAGCAGTACTTC.